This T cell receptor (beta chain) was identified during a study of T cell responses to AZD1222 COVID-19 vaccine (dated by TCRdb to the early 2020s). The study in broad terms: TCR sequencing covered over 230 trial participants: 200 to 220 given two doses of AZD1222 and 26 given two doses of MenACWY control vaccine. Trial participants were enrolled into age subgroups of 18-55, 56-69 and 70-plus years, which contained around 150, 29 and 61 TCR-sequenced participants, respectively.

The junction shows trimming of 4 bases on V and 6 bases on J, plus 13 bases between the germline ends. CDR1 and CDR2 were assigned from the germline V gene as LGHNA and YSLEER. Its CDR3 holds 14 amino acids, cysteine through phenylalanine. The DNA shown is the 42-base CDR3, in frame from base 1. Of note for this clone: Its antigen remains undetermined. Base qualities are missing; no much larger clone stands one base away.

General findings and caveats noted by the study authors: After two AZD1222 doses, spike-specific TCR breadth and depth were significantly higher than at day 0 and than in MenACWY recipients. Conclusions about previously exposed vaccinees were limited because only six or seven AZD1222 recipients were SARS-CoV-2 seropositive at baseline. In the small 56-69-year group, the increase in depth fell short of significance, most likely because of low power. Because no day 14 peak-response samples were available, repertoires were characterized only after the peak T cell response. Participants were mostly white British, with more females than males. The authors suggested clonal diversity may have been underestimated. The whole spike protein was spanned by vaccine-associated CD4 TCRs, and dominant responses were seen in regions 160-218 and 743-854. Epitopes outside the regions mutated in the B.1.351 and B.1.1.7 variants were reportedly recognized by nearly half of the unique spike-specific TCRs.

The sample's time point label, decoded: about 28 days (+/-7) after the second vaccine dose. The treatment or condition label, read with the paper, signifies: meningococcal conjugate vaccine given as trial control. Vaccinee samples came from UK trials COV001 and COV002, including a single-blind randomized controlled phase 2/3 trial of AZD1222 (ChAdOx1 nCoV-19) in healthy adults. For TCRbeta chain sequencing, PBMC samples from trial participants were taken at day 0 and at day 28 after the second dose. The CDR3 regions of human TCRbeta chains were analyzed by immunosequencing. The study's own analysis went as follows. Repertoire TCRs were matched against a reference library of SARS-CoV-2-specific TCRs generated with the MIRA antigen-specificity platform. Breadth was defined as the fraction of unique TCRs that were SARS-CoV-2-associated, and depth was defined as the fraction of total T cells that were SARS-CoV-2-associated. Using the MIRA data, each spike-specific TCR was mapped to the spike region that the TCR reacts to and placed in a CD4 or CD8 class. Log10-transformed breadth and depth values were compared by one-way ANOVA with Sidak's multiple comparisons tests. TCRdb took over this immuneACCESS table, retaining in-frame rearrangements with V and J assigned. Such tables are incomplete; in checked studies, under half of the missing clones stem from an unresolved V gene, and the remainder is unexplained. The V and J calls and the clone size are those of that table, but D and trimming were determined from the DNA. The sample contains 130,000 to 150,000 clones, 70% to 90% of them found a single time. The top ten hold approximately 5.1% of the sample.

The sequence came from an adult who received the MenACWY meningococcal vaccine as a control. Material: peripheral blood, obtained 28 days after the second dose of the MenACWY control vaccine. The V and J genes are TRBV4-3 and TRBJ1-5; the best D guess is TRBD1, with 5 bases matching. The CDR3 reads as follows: CASSRTRGPQPQHF. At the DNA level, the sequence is TGCGCCAGCAGCCGAACGCGGGGACCTCAGCCCCAGCATTTT.